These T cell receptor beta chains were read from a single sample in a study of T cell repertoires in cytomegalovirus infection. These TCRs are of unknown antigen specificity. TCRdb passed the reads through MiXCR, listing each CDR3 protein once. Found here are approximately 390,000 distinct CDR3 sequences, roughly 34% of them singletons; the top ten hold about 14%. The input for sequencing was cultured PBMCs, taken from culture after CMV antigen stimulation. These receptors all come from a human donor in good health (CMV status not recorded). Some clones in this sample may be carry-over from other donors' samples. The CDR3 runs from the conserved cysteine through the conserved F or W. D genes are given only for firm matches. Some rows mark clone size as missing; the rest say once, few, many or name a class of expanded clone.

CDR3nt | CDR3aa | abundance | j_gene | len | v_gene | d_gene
TGTGCCAGCAGTTACTCGGGTAGCGGGAGGGCCTTGGAGACCCAGTACTTC | CASSYSGSGRALETQYF | - | TRBJ2-5 | 17 | TRBV6-5 | TRBD2
TGTGCCAGCAGCTTAGACAGGGGGCCTCAGCCCCAGCATTTT | CASSLDRGPQPQHF | few | TRBJ1-5 | 14 | TRBV7-2 | TRBD1
TGTGCCAGCAGTTCGGACAGGCTCAAGGCTGAAGCTTTCTTT | CASSSDRLKAEAFF | - | TRBJ1-1 | 14 | TRBV12-3/TRBV12-4 | TRBD1
TGCAGTGCTAGAGATCCTGGGGGTGAAAAACTGTTTTTT | CSARDPGGEKLFF | few | TRBJ1-4 | 13 | TRBV20-1 | -
TGTGCCAGCAGTTTTCTCCATAGCGGGAGGGCAGAGACCCAGTACTTC | CASSFLHSGRAETQYF | - | TRBJ2-5 | 16 | TRBV27 | TRBD2
TGTGCCAGCAGCTTTCACGGCCAAGCGTATGGCTACACCTTC | CASSFHGQAYGYTF | few | TRBJ1-2 | 14 | TRBV7-2 | -
TGTGCCAGTAGTATAGCGAGCCCGGACATTTCACCCCTCCACTTT | CASSIASPDISPLHF | few | TRBJ1-6 | 15 | TRBV19 | -
TGTGCCAGCAGTTACGACCACTACCAGGTAAAGTTC | CASSYDHYQVKF | - | TRBJ2-7 | 12 | TRBV6-2/TRBV6-3 | -
TGCAGCGTTGATGGGGGTGCAGGGCACCCTAACTATGGCTACACCTTC | CSVDGGAGHPNYGYTF | - | TRBJ1-2 | 16 | TRBV29-1 | -
TGTGCCAGCAGTGGAACCGGGACAGGGAAGAACGAGCAGTACTTC | CASSGTGTGKNEQYF | few | TRBJ2-7 | 15 | TRBV6-5 | TRBD1
TGCAGTGCCACCGCGGAACAGGGGGTAACAGATACGCAGTATTTT | CSATAEQGVTDTQYF | - | TRBJ2-3 | 15 | TRBV20-1 | TRBD1
TGTGCCAGTATCTCGACAGGGCCCAACTATGGCTACACCTTC | CASISTGPNYGYTF | - | TRBJ1-2 | 14 | TRBV19 | TRBD1
TGTGCCAGCAGCTTAGCAGCCAACACAGATACGCAGTATTTT | CASSLAANTDTQYF | - | TRBJ2-3 | 14 | TRBV11-2 | -
TGTGCCAGCAGTTACGGTGGGGCGGGTGCTTTCTTT | CASSYGGAGAFF | - | TRBJ1-1 | 12 | TRBV6-2/TRBV6-3 | -
TGCAGTGCCTTGACAGGGCGGGTCACTGAAGCTTTCTTT | CSALTGRVTEAFF | - | TRBJ1-1 | 13 | TRBV20-1 | TRBD1
TGTGCCAGCAGCCTCCTCCCCGGGACAGGGATTTCTGGAAACACCATATATTTT | CASSLLPGTGISGNTIYF | many | TRBJ1-3 | 18 | TRBV7-2 | TRBD1
TGTGCCAGCAGCCAAGGGACTAGCGGGTTAAATGAGCAGTTCTTC | CASSQGTSGLNEQFF | - | TRBJ2-1 | 15 | TRBV11-2 | TRBD2
TGCAGTGCTAGAGGGACAGGGGTGGTTCAGTACTTC | CSARGTGVVQYF | - | TRBJ2-4 | 12 | TRBV20-1 | TRBD1
TGTGCCAGCAGCCCGCGTCGGGAGGGTTCTGGCTACACCTTC | CASSPRREGSGYTF | - | TRBJ1-2 | 14 | TRBV5-4 | -
TGTGCCAGCAGCTTAGCGGAAGGGCCAGGGGACGAGCAGTACTTC | CASSLAEGPGDEQYF | - | TRBJ2-7 | 15 | TRBV7-9 | -
TGTGCCAGCAGCCACGCCGGGACAGGGAGGAATCAGCCCCAGCATTTT | CASSHAGTGRNQPQHF | - | TRBJ1-5 | 16 | TRBV7-8 | TRBD1
TGTGCCAGCAGTGGCCCTGGAAGCTCCTACGAGCAGTACTTC | CASSGPGSSYEQYF | - | TRBJ2-7 | 14 | TRBV12-3/TRBV12-4 | -
TGTGCCAGCAGCTTAGAGGGGGATAGCAATCAGCCCCAGCATTTT | CASSLEGDSNQPQHF | many | TRBJ1-5 | 15 | TRBV7-6 | -
TGCGCCAGCAGCCAGGGACAGTTAAGCACAGATACGCAGTATTTT | CASSQGQLSTDTQYF | few | TRBJ2-3 | 15 | TRBV4-3 | TRBD1
TGTGCCAGCAGTTCGGGATCAATCCTTTCCTATTACGAGCAGTACTTC | CASSSGSILSYYEQYF | - | TRBJ2-7 | 16 | TRBV27 | -
TGTGCCAGCAGCCCGGGACCTGCAACTAATGAAAAACTGTTTTTT | CASSPGPATNEKLFF | many | TRBJ1-4 | 15 | TRBV11-2 | -
TGTGCCAGCAGGGCAAGCGGGAGGGCCTACAATGAGCAGTTCTTC | CASRASGRAYNEQFF | - | TRBJ2-1 | 15 | TRBV2 | TRBD2
TGTGCCAGTAGTGAGGACAGGCTGAACACTGAAGCTTTCTTT | CASSEDRLNTEAFF | few | TRBJ1-1 | 14 | TRBV19 | TRBD1
TGTGCCAGCTCACCAGGGGACCTGAATGAGCAGTTCTTC | CASSPGDLNEQFF | few | TRBJ2-1 | 13 | TRBV18 | -
TGTGCCAGCAGCTTGACGACTAGCGGGGTCGCTAGCACAGATACGCAGTATTTT | CASSLTTSGVASTDTQYF | many | TRBJ2-3 | 18 | TRBV7-2 | TRBD2
TGTGCCAGCAGTTCGTATACAGGGGAGCGGAATCAGCCCCAGCATTTT | CASSSYTGERNQPQHF | many | TRBJ1-5 | 16 | TRBV12-3/TRBV12-4 | TRBD1
TGTGCCAGCAGCGAGGGACAGGGGGACGAGCAGTACTTC | CASSEGQGDEQYF | - | TRBJ2-7 | 13 | TRBV7-8 | TRBD1
TGTGCCAGCAGCTATAGCGGGAAAGAGACCCAGTACTTC | CASSYSGKETQYF | - | TRBJ2-5 | 13 | TRBV7-3 | TRBD2
TGTGCCAGCAGCTCCAGACAGGGGGACTCTGGGGCCAACGTCCTGACTTTC | CASSSRQGDSGANVLTF | - | TRBJ2-6 | 17 | TRBV5-5 | TRBD1
TGCAGTGCTAGAGACTTTACAGTCTATGGCTACACCTTC | CSARDFTVYGYTF | - | TRBJ1-2 | 13 | TRBV20-1 | -
TGCAGTGCTAGAGATCAGACTGGCACAGATACGCAGTATTTT | CSARDQTGTDTQYF | - | TRBJ2-3 | 14 | TRBV20-1 | -
TGTGCCAGTAGCCACTCTGTAGAAGACTACGAGCAGTACTTC | CASSHSVEDYEQYF | - | TRBJ2-7 | 14 | TRBV19 | -
TGTGCCAGCAGCTTAGCGCTAAGAGGGGTCAGGGCTACCTCTGGAAACACCATATATTTT | CASSLALRGVRATSGNTIYF | many | TRBJ1-3 | 20 | TRBV7-8 | -
TGTGCCAGCAGCGTAGGGGTACTCGGATCACCCCTCCACTTT | CASSVGVLGSPLHF | many | TRBJ1-6 | 14 | TRBV9 | -
TGTGCCAGCAACTTCGTCGCGGACTCCTACAATGAGCAGTTCTTC | CASNFVADSYNEQFF | few | TRBJ2-1 | 15 | TRBV7-2 | -